This T cell receptor beta chain was observed in a study of naive and memory T cell subsets. Two oligonucleotides, mixed equimolar, formed the beta constant-region primer covering TRBC1 and TRBC2. TCRdb ran MiXCR on the UMI-ligation and nested PCR reads and lists one entry per CDR3 protein. The sample comprises 140,000 to 150,000 distinct CDR3 sequences, about 18% of which are singletons, and approximately 0.13% rests with the top ten. General study results and limits: Over 85% of naive TCR sequences appeared only once, unlike memory subsets.

Only a few counts were recorded for this clonotype. Its antigen is undetermined. V lost 5 bases to trimming and J lost 5 bases; unmatched junction nucleotides: 5. Germline CDR1 is LNHDA and CDR2 is SQIVND (reference sequence). This CDR3 contains 15 residues. This TCR came from a human donor in good health. The specimen was naive CD4+ T cells from blood. This chain links TRBV19 with TRBJ2-5; 13 bases are shared with TRBD2. CDR3 sequence (DNA): TGTGCCAGTAGTTCAGGACTAGCGGGAGATGAGACCCAGTACTTC. It yields the protein CASSSGLAGDETQYF.